This T cell receptor (beta chain) was captured in a study of response to subunit inactivated influenza vaccine. The CDR3 spans 18 residues. Germline assignment: CDR1 SGHAT and CDR2 FQNNGV. V lost 4 bases and J lost 4; bases outside the gene matches: 17. TCRdb reprocessed the RT-PCR reads via MiXCR and lists one record per CDR3 protein. The table records 500,000 to 600,000 distinct CDR3 sequences, 6% to 9% of them present only once. This clonotype occurred a few times. Its antigen remains unidentified. Broader study findings: The authors suggested that every seasonal influenza vaccination recruits few new T cells.

The sequence derives from a man between 50 and 75 years old who received an inactivated influenza vaccine. The sequences come from PBMCs from blood, collected roughly 24 months after vaccination. This chain uses TRBV11-2 with TRBJ2-7; 9 bases are shared with TRBD1. DNA for the CDR3: TGTGCCAGCAGCTCCCCCAACAGGGGGCTTTGGTTTCTATACGAGCAGTACTTC. It encodes CASSSPNRGLWFLYEQYF.